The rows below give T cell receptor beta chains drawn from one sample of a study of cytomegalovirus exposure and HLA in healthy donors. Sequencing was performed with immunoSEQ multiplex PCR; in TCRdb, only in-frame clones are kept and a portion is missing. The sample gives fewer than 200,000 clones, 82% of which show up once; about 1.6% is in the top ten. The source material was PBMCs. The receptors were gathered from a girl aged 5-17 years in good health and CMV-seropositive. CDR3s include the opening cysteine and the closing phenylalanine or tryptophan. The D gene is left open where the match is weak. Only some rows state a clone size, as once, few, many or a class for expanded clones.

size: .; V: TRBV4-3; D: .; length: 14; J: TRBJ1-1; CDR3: CASSQEWRVTEAFF; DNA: TGCGCCAGCAGCCAAGAATGGAGGGTCACTGAAGCTTTCTTT
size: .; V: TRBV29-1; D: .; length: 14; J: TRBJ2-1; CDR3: CSVGGAGSYNEQFF; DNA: TGCAGCGTTGGTGGTGCGGGATCCTACAATGAGCAGTTCTTC
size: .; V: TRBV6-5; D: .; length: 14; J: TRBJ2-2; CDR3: CASSYSRATGELFF; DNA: TGTGCCAGCAGTTACTCGAGGGCCACCGGGGAGCTGTTTTTT
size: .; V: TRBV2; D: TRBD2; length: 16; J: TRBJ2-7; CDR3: CASSDGSGGPSYEQYF; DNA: TGTGCCAGCAGTGACGGTAGCGGGGGGCCGTCCTACGAGCAGTACTTC
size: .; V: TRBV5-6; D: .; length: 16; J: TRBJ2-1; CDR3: CASSLAWQGQYNEQFF; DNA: TGTGCCAGCAGCTTGGCGTGGCAGGGACAATACAATGAGCAGTTCTTC
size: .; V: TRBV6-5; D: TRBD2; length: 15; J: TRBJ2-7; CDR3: CASSTSAGGSYEQYF; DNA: TGTGCCAGCAGTACCTCAGCGGGGGGCTCCTACGAGCAGTACTTC
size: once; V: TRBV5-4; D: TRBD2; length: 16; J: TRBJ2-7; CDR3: CASSWTSGGGGYEQYF; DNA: TGTGCCAGCAGCTGGACTAGCGGGGGGGGAGGCTACGAGCAGTACTTC
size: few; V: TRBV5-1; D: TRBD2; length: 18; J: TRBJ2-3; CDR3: CASSAGLAAVYSTDTQYF; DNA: TGCGCCAGCAGCGCTGGACTAGCGGCGGTCTATAGCACAGATACGCAGTATTTT
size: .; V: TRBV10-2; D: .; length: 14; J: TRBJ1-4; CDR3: CASKLTGLNEKLFF; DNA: TGCGCCAGCAAATTAACAGGGCTTAATGAAAAACTGTTTTTT
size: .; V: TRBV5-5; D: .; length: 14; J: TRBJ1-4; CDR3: CASSPLGRNEKLFF; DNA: TGTGCCAGCAGCCCCCTTGGGCGTAATGAAAAACTGTTTTTT
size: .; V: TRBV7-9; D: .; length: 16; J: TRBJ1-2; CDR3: CASSRRGGRRGNGYTF; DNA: TGTGCCAGCAGTCGTAGGGGGGGGCGGAGGGGAAATGGCTACACCTTC
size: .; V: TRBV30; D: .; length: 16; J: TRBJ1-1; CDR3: CAWIPSKDSQNTEAFF; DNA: TGTGCCTGGATCCCCTCCAAGGACAGCCAGAACACTGAAGCTTTCTTT
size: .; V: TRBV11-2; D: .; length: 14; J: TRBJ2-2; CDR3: CASSFIRGPGELFF; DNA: TGTGCCAGCAGCTTTATCAGGGGACCCGGGGAGCTGTTTTTT
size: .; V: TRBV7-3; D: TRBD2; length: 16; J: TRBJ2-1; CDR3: CASSLSSGSNYNEQFF; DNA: TGTGCCAGCAGCTTATCTAGCGGGAGTAACTACAATGAGCAGTTCTTC
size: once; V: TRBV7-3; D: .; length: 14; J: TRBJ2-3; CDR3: CASSLIHSTDTQYF; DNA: TGTGCCAGCAGCTTAATTCATAGCACAGATACGCAGTATTTT
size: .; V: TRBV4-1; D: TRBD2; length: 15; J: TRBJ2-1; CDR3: CASSHERWREPGEVF; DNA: TGCGCCAGCAGCCACGAACGGTGGCGGGAGCCCGGTGAGGTCTTC
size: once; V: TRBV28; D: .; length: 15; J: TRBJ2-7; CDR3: CASSLSPGLSYEQYF; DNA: TGTGCCAGCAGCTTATCCCCGGGACTGTCCTACGAGCAGTACTTC
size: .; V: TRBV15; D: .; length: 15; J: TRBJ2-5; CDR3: CATSRPDREGETQYF; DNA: TGTGCCACCAGCCGCCCGGACAGGGAGGGGGAGACCCAGTACTTC
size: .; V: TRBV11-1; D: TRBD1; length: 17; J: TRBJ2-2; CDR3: CASSLHLGTGGAGELFF; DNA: TGTGCCAGCAGCTTGCACCTCGGGACAGGGGGGGCCGGGGAGCTGTTTTTT
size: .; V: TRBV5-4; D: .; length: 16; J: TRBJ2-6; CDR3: CASSLAGVTGANVLTF; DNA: TGTGCCAGCAGCTTGGCGGGGGTAACTGGGGCCAACGTCCTGACTTTC
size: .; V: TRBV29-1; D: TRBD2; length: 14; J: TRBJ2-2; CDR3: CSAMTSGRAGELFF; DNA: TGCAGCGCCATGACTAGCGGGAGAGCTGGGGAGCTGTTTTTT
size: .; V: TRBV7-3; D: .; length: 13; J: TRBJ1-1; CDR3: CASSLSVLTEAFF; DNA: TGTGCCAGCAGCTTATCCGTATTAACTGAAGCTTTCTTT
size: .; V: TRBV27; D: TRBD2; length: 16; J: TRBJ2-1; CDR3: CASSSWREGSYNEQFF; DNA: TGTGCCAGCAGTTCTTGGCGGGAGGGCTCCTACAATGAGCAGTTCTTC
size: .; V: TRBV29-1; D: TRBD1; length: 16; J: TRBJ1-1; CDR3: CSVRQGGLGFNTEAFF; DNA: TGCAGCGTCAGACAGGGGGGTTTGGGGTTCAACACTGAAGCTTTCTTT
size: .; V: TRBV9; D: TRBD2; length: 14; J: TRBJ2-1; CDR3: CASSPGLAPNEQFF; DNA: TGTGCCAGCAGCCCGGGACTAGCGCCCAATGAGCAGTTCTTC
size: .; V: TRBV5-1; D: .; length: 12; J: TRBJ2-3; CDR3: CASSQSTDTQYF; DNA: TGCGCCAGCAGCCAGAGCACAGATACGCAGTATTTT
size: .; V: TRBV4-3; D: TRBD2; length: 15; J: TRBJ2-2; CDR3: CASSHGSGVGGELFF; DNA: TGCGCCAGCAGCCACGGTAGCGGGGTGGGCGGGGAGCTGTTTTTT
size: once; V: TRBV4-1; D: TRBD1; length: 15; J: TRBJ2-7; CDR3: CASSQVGQGAYEQYF; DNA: TGCGCCAGCAGCCAAGTAGGACAGGGGGCCTACGAGCAGTACTTC
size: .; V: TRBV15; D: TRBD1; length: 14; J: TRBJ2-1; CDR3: CATSTRTGGNEQFF; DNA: TGTGCCACCAGCACACGGACAGGGGGGAATGAGCAGTTCTTC
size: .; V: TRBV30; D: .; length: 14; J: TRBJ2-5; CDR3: CAWRAPGDQETQYF; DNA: TGTGCCTGGAGGGCCCCAGGGGACCAAGAGACCCAGTACTTC
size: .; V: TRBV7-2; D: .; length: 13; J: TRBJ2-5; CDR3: CASSSSREETQYF; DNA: TGTGCCAGCAGCTCGTCTAGAGAAGAGACCCAGTACTTC
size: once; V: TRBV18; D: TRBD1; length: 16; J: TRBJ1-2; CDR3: CASSTSLRDRDYGYTF; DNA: TGTGCCAGCTCAACCTCCTTGCGGGACAGGGACTATGGCTACACCTTC
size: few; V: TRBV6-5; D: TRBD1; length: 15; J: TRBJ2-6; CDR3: CASSTGVSGANVLTF; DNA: TGTGCCAGCAGCACAGGGGTCTCTGGGGCCAACGTCCTGACTTTC
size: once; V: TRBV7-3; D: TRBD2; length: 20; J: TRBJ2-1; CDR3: CASSLNRAGGPQNPYNEQFF; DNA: TGTGCCAGCAGCTTAAATCGAGCGGGAGGGCCACAGAACCCTTACAATGAGCAGTTCTTC
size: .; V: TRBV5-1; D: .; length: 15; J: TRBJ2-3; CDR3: CASSGRDLDLDTQYF; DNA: TGCGCCAGCAGCGGACGGGACTTGGACCTAGATACGCAGTATTTT
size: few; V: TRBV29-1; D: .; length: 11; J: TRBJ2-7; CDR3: CSAGQRYEQYF; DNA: TGCAGCGCCGGACAGCGCTACGAGCAGTACTTC
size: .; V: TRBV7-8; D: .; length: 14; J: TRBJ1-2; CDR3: CASSLWRPNYGYTF; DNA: TGTGCCAGCAGCTTATGGAGGCCGAACTATGGCTACACCTTC
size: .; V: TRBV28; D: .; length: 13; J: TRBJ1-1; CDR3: CASSLGQGTEAFF; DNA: TGTGCCAGCAGTTTAGGGCAGGGAACTGAAGCTTTCTTT
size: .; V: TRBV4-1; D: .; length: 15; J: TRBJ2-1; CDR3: CASSQEFSSYNEQFF; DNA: TGCGCCAGCAGCCAAGAATTCTCCTCCTACAATGAGCAGTTCTTC
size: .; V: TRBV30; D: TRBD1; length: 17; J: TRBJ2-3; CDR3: CAWSVGAGGVVADTQYF; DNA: TGTGCCTGGAGTGTCGGTGCAGGGGGAGTCGTTGCAGATACGCAGTATTTT
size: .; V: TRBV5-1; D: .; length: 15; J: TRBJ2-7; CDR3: CASSSGGQANYEQYF; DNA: TGCGCCAGCAGCTCGGGGGGACAGGCAAACTACGAGCAGTACTTC
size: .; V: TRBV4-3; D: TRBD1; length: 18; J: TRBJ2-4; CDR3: CASSRKLLTGEAKNIQYF; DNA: TGCGCCAGCAGCCGAAAGCTCCTGACAGGGGAAGCCAAAAACATTCAGTACTTC
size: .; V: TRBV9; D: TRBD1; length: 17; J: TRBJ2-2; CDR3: CASSVATGTVNTGELFF; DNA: TGTGCCAGCAGCGTAGCTACCGGGACAGTGAACACCGGGGAGCTGTTTTTT
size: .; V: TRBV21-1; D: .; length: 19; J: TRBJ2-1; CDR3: CASSKGDYPRPAGYNEQFF; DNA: TGTGCCAGCAGCAAGGGGGACTACCCCCGCCCAGCGGGGTACAATGAGCAGTTCTTC
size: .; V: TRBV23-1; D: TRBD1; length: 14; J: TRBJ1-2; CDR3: CASSQYRGGYGYTF; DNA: TGCGCCAGCAGTCAATACAGGGGAGGCTATGGCTACACCTTC
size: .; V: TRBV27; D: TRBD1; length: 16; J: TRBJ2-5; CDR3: CASSLRAGGLEETQYF; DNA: TGTGCCAGCAGTTTGAGGGCAGGGGGCTTGGAAGAGACCCAGTACTTC
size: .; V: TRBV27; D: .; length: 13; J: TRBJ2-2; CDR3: CASKFRDTGELFF; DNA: TGTGCCAGTAAATTCAGGGACACCGGGGAGCTGTTTTTT
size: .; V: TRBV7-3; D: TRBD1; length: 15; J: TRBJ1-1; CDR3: CASSLPDRGKTEAFF; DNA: TGTGCCAGCAGCTTACCCGACAGGGGGAAGACTGAAGCTTTCTTT
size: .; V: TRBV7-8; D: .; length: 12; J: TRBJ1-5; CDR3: CASSLPQQPQHF; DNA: TGTGCCAGCAGCTTACCCCAACAGCCCCAGCATTTT
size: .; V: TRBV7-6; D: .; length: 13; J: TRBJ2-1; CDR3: CASSFNAGNEQFF; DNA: TGTGCCAGCAGCTTTAACGCGGGCAATGAGCAGTTCTTC
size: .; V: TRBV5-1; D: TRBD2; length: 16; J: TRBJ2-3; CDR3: CASSLELAGRTDTQYF; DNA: TGCGCCAGCAGCTTGGAACTAGCGGGACGCACAGATACGCAGTATTTT